Shown below are 28 T cell receptor beta chains from a single sample sequenced in a study of monozygotic twins with inflammatory bowel disease. TCRdb reprocessed the 5' RACE reads; each CDR3 protein has one entry and no DNA is given. The sample includes around 400,000 distinct CDR3 sequences. The specimen was blood. The receptor set was obtained from a human donor with ulcerative colitis or Crohn's disease, or a healthy co-twin of an affected twin (not recorded which).

The chain recombines TRBV19 with TRBJ1-5; TCRdb's D gene call, TRBD1, goes unchecked for lack of DNA. This CDR3 has 14 amino acids. Germline V gene sequence: CDR1 LNHDA, CDR2 SQIVND (reference sequence). CDR3 amino acids: CASTPPGGKQPQHF. Variable domain in full (rest from reference TRBV19 and TRBJ1-5): DGGITQSPKYLFRKEGQNVTLSCEQNLNHDAMYWYRQDPGQGLRLIYYSQIVNDFQKGDIAEGYSVSREKKESFPLTVTSAQKNPTAFYLCASTPPGGKQPQHFGDGTRLSIL.

The chain links TRBV25-1 to TRBJ2-1; TCRdb proposes TRBD2, but this gene call is untestable without DNA. The CDR3 has 15 residues. Germline CDR1 reads MGHDK; CDR2 reads SYGVNS. CDR3 sequence: CASSERGLLYNEQFF.

This chain connects TRBV6-6 to TRBJ2-7. Germline lookup yields CDR1 MNHNY and CDR2 SVGAGI (reference sequence). The CDR3 loop spans 12 amino acids. The CDR3 sequence is CASSYDEYEQYF.

CDR3 residues: CASRRGTGSEKLFF. This chain uses TRBV6-1 with TRBJ1-4; TCRdb proposes TRBD1, but this gene call is untestable without DNA. The CDR3 length is 14 residues. From germline, CDR1 is MNHNS and CDR2 SASEGT.

The CDR3 is CASSFGRVGTGELFF. The chain has TRBV5-1 and TRBJ2-2. There are 15 residues in the CDR3. CDR1 and CDR2 from the germline V gene are SGHRS and YFSETQ.

The chain uses TRBV20-1 and TRBJ2-3; lacking DNA, the TRBD1 call made by TCRdb goes unchecked. This CDR3 is 16 amino acids long. From germline, CDR1 is DFQATT and CDR2 SNEGSKA (reference sequence). CDR3 loop: CSAPSARDRPTDTQYF.

V gene TRBV5-1 combines with J gene TRBJ2-7; checking the TCRdb D call of TRBD1 is not possible without DNA. The CDR3 extends over 14 amino acids. CDR1 is SGHRS and CDR2 is YFSETQ in the germline V gene. CDR3 residues: CASNLGDPTYEQYF.

The chain employs TRBV28 and TRBJ1-2; absent DNA, TCRdb's TRBD1 call cannot be checked. CDR3 length equals 13 residues. CDR1 MDHEN and CDR2 SYDVKM come from the germline V gene. The CDR3 protein is CASRSGQVNGYTF.

The gene calls are TRBV2 and TRBJ2-7; TCRdb's assignment of TRBD2 cannot be checked, as there is no DNA. The CDR3 is 14 amino acids. The V gene's germline CDR1 is SNHLY and CDR2 FYNNEI. The CDR3 reads CASTLSAGNYEQYF.

The V and J genes are TRBV7-9 and TRBJ2-7; lacking DNA, the TRBD1 call made by TCRdb goes unchecked. Germline CDR1 SEHNR, CDR2 FQNEAQ (reference sequence). The CDR3 loop spans 16 amino acids. The CDR3 spells CASSLAGQGSSYEQYF.

The chain employs TRBV3-1 and TRBJ2-4; TCRdb names TRBD2, which stays unverified in the absence of DNA. The germline V gene encodes CDR1 LGHDT and CDR2 YNNKEL (reference sequence). The CDR3 is 13 residues long. CDR3 sequence reads: CASSLGTSVIQYF.

The chain employs TRBV18 and TRBJ1-4; the D call from TCRdb, TRBD1, cannot be confirmed without DNA. CDR1 is KGHSH, CDR2 LQKENI, per germline. The CDR3 sequence is 14 residues long. The CDR3 loop is CASSPEGGDEKLFF.

This chain joins TRBV11-2 and TRBJ2-1; TCRdb outputs TRBD2, but without DNA this stays unchecked. The CDR3 has 16 amino acids. Germline values: CDR1 SGHAT, CDR2 FQNNGV. The chain's CDR3 is CASRGLRGRVSNEQFF.

This sequence joins TRBV19 and TRBJ1-5; the D call of TRBD1 rests on TCRdb alone, since no DNA is present to check it. The germline V gene encodes CDR1 LNHDA and CDR2 SQIVND (reference sequence). The CDR3 sequence is 15 residues long. This CDR3 reads CASRPDRGDNQPQHF. Complete variable domain (other parts from reference TRBV19 and TRBJ1-5): DGGITQSPKYLFRKEGQNVTLSCEQNLNHDAMYWYRQDPGQGLRLIYYSQIVNDFQKGDIAEGYSVSREKKESFPLTVTSAQKNPTAFYLCASRPDRGDNQPQHFGDGTRLSIL.

The rearrangement links TRBV10-3 to TRBJ1-3. Looked up from germline, CDR1 is ENHRY and CDR2 is SYGVKD. The CDR3 spans 12 residues. CDR3 amino acids: CAISEQGNTIYF.

The chain couples TRBV4-2 to TRBJ2-4; the D call from TCRdb, TRBD1, cannot be confirmed without DNA. Per germline, CDR1 LGHNA and CDR2 YNFKEQ. There are 19 residues in the CDR3. The CDR3 sequence is CASSHVGGSVDVTKNIQYF.

The chain has TRBV15 and TRBJ2-1; with no DNA, the TCRdb D assignment of TRBD1 cannot be verified. The CDR3 spans 13 residues. CDR1 is LNHNV, CDR2 YYDKDF, per germline (reference sequence). The CDR3 is CATSPGVFNEQFF.

V usage is TRBV19 and J usage is TRBJ2-6; the D gene TCRdb calls, TRBD2, cannot be checked with no DNA. The V gene's germline CDR1 is LNHDA and CDR2 SQIVND (reference sequence). The CDR3 sequence is 15 residues long. This CDR3 reads CASSTTARQANVLTF.

The genes are TRBV7-3 and TRBJ2-1; TCRdb reports TRBD1, a call that lacks DNA to check it against. Germline assignment: CDR1 SGHTA and CDR2 FQGTGA. CDR3 length equals 15 residues. This CDR3 reads CASSLIRGLKNEQFF. Variable domain in full (rest from reference TRBV7-3 and TRBJ2-1): GAGVSQTPSNKVTEKGKYVELRCDPISGHTALYWYRQSLGQGPEFLIYFQGTGAADDSGLPNDRFFAVRPEGSVSTLKIQRTERGDSAVYLCASSLIRGLKNEQFFGPGTRLTVL.

The CDR3 sequence: CASSTGGSETQYF. The chain links TRBV7-2 to TRBJ2-5; TCRdb names TRBD1, which stays unverified in the absence of DNA. The CDR3 length is 13 residues. Per the germline V gene, CDR1 is SGHTA and CDR2 is FQGNSA.

The J gene is TRBJ1-1, the V gene TRBV18; TCRdb calls TRBD1, which cannot be checked without DNA. Germline lookup yields CDR1 KGHSH and CDR2 LQKENI. This CDR3 is 15 amino acids long. The chain's CDR3 is CASSPGFPGRTEAFF.

The chain links TRBV7-9 to TRBJ1-2. Germline V gene data show CDR1 as SEHNR and CDR2 as FQNEAQ (reference sequence). This CDR3 comprises 14 residues. CDR3 protein: CASSLPGREDGYTF.

V gene TRBV20-1 combines with J gene TRBJ1-2. This CDR3 is built from 13 residues. CDR1 and CDR2 (germline): DFQATT, SNEGSKA (reference sequence). Here the CDR3 reads CSAKTGFNYGYTF.

The chain carries TRBV5-1 and TRBJ1-5. CDR1 SGHRS and CDR2 YFSETQ come from the germline V gene. CDR3 length: 13 amino acids. The CDR3: CASSPFPEQPQHF.

The chain employs TRBV12-3 or TRBV12-4 and TRBJ1-1; with no DNA, the TCRdb D assignment of TRBD1 cannot be verified. This CDR3 has 17 residues. CDR3 loop: CASSLNTFGGMDTEAFF.

This chain joins TRBV5-4 and TRBJ2-7. Germline loops: CDR1 SGHNT, CDR2 YYREEE (reference sequence). The CDR3 spans 15 residues. The chain's CDR3 is CASSLIGSATYEQYF.

The CDR3 loop is CASTPMADTEAFF. The chain couples TRBV5-1 to TRBJ1-1. The CDR3 has 13 residues. Germline V gene data show CDR1 as SGHRS and CDR2 as YFSETQ.

This sequence joins TRBV3-1 and TRBJ2-7. CDR3 length equals 11 residues. Looked up from germline, CDR1 is LGHDT and CDR2 is YNNKEL (reference sequence). The CDR3 loop reads CASSRVYEQYF.